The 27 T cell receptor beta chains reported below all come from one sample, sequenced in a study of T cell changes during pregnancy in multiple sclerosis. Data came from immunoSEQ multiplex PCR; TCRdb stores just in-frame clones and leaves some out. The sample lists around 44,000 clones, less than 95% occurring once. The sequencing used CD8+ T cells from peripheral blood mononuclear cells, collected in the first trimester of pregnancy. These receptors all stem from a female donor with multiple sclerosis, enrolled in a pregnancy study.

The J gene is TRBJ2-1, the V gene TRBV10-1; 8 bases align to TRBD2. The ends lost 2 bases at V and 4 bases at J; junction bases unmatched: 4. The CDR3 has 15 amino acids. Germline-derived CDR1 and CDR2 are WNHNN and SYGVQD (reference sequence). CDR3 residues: CASSETERGYNEQFF. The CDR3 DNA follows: TGCGCCAGCAGTGAGACCGAGCGGGGGTACAATGAGCAGTTCTTC.

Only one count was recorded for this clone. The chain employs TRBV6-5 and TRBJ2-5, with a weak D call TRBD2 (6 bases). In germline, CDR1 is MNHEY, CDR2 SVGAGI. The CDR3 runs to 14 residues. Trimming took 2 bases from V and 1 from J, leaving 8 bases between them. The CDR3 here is CASSYGGTQETQYF. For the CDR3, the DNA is TGTGCCAGCAGTTACGGGGGGACCCAAGAGACCCAGTACTTC.

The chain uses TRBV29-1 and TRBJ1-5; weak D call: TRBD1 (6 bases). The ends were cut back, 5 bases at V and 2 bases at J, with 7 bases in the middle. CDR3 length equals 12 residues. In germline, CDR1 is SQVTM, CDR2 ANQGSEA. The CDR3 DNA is TGCAGCGTTAACAGGGGCAATCAGCCCCAGCATTTT. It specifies CSVNRGNQPQHF.

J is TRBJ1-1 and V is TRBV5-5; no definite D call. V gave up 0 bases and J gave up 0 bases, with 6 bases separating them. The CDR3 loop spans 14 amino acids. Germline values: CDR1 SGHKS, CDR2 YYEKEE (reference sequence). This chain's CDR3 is CASSLESVNTEAFF. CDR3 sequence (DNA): TGTGCCAGCAGCTTGGAGTCGGTGAACACTGAAGCTTTCTTT.

CDR3 DNA sequence: TGTGCCACCAGCAACCGGACTAGCGGGTACAATGAGCAGTTCTTC. It yields the protein CATSNRTSGYNEQFF. V gene TRBV15 combines with J gene TRBJ2-1; 11 positions match TRBD2. Germline lookup yields CDR1 LNHNV and CDR2 YYDKDF (reference sequence). After removal of 4 bases from V and 4 bases from J, the junction contained 3 bases not matched to a gene. The CDR3 totals 15 residues.

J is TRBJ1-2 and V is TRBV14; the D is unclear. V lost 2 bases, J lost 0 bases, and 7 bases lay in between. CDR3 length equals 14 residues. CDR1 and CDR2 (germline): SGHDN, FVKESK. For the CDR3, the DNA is TGTGCCAGCAGCCAACCTGGGCCTAACTATGGCTACACCTTC. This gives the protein CASSQPGPNYGYTF.

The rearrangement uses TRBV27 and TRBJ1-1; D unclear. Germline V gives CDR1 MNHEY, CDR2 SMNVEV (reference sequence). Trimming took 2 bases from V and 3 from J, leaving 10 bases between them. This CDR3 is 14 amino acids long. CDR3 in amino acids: CASSLNPQYTEAFF. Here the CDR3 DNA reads TGTGCCAGCAGTTTAAATCCCCAGTACACTGAAGCTTTCTTT.

Written as DNA, the CDR3 is TGCAGCGTTCTAGGGGGGGAAGGCCCCTACTATGGCTACACCTTC. Protein: CSVLGGEGPYYGYTF. This sequence joins TRBV29-1 and TRBJ1-2; a possible D gene is TRBD1 (6 bases). The CDR3 runs to 15 residues. V lost 5 bases to trimming and J lost 3 bases, with 19 bases between them. Germline V gives CDR1 SQVTM, CDR2 ANQGSEA.

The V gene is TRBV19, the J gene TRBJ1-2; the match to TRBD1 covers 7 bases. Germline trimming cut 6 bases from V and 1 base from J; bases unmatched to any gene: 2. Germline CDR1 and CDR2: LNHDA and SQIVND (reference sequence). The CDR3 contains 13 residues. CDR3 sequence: CASSTGDNYGYTF. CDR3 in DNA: TGTGCCAGTAGCACAGGGGATAACTATGGCTACACCTTC.

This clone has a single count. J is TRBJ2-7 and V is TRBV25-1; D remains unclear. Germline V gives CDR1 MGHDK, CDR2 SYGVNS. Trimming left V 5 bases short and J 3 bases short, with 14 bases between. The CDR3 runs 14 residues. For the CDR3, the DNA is TGTGCCAGCAGTACCTGGGCCCAGCACTACGAGCAGTACTTC. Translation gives CASSTWAQHYEQYF.

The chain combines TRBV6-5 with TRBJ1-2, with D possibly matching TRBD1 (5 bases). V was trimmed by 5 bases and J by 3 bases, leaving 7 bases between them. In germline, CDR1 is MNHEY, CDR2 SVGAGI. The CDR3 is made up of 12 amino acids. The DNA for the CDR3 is TGTGCCAGCAGTCAGGGCTACTATGGCTACACCTTC. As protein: CASSQGYYGYTF.

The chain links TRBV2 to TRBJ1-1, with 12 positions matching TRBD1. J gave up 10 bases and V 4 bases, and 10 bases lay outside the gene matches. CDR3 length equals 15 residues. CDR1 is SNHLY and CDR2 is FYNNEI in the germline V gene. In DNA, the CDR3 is TGTGCCAGCAGTGGGGGGACAGGGGGCGGTCATAGAGCTTTCTTT. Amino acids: CASSGGTGGGHRAFF.

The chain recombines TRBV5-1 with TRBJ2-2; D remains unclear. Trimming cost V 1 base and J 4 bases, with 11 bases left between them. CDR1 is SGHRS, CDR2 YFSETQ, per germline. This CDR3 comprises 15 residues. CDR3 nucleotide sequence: TGCGCCAGCAGCTTGTTCCGTGTCGTCACCGGGGAGCTGTTTTTT. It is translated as CASSLFRVVTGELFF.

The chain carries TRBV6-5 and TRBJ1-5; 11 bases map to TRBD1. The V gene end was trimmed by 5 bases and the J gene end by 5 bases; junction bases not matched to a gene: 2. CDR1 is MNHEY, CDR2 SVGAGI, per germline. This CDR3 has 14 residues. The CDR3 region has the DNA TGTGCCAGCAGTGGACAGGGGGCGGATCAGCCCCAGCATTTT. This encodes CASSGQGADQPQHF.

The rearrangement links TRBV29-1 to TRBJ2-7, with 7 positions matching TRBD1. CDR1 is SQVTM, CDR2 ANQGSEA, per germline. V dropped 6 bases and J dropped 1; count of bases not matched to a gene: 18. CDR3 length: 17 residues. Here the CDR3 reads CSVLLADRAEGSYEQYF. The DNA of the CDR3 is TGCAGCGTCCTCCTTGCCGACAGGGCAGAGGGATCCTACGAGCAGTACTTC.

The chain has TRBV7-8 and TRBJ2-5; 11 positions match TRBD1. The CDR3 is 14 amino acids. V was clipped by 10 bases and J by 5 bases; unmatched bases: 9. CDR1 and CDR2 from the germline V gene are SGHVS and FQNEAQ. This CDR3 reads CATLGQGVTETQYF. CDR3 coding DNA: TGTGCCACCCTGGGACAGGGGGTTACGGAGACCCAGTACTTC.

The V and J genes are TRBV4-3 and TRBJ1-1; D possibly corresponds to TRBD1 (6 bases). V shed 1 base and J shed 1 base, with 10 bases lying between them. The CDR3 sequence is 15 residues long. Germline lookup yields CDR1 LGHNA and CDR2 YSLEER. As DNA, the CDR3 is TGCGCCAGCAGCCAAGGTCTACAGGGGAACACTGAAGCTTTCTTT. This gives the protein CASSQGLQGNTEAFF.

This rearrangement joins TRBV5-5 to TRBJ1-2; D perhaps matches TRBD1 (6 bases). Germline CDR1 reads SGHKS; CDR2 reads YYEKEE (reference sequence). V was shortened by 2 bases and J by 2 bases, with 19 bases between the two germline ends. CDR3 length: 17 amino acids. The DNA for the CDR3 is TGTGCCAGCAGCTTAGATTTCTCGGACAGCCTCAACTATGGCTACACCTTC. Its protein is CASSLDFSDSLNYGYTF.

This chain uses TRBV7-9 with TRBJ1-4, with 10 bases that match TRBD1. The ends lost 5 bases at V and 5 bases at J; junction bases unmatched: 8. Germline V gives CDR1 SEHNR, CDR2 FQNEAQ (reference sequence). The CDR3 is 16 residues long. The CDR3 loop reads CASSPPGTGENEKLFF. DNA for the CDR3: TGTGCCAGCAGCCCGCCGGGGACAGGGGAGAATGAAAAACTGTTTTTT.

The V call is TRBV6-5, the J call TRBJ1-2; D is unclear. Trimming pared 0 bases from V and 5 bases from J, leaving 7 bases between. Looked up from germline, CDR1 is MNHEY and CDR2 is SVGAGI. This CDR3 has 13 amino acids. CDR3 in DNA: TGTGCCAGCAGTTACTCGGGAGGGTATGGCTACACCTTC. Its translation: CASSYSGGYGYTF.

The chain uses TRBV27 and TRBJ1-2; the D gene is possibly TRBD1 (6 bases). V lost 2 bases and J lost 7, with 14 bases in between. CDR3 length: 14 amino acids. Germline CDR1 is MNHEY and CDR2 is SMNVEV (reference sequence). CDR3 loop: CASSLTGYEGGYTF. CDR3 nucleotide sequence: TGTGCCAGCAGTTTAACAGGGTACGAGGGTGGCTACACCTTC.

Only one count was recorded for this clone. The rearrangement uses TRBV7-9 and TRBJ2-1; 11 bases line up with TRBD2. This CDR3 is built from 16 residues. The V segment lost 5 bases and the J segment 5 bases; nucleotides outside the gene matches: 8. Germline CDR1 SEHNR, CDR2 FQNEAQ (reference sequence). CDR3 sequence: CASSPTTSGDHNEQFF. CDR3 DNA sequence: TGTGCCAGCAGCCCAACGACTAGCGGGGACCACAATGAGCAGTTCTTC.

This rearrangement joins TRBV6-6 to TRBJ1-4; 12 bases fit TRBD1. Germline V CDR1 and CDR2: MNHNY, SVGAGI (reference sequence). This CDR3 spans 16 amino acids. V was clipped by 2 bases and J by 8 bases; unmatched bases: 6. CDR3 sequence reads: CASSYGTGGSGEKLFF. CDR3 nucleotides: TGTGCCAGCAGTTACGGGACAGGGGGCTCGGGGGAAAAACTGTTTTTT.

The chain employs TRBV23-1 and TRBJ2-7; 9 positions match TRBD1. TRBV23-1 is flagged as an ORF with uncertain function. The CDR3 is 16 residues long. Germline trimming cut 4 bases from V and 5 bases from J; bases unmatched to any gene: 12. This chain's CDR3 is CASSPPMGQGVNEQYF. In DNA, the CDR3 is TGCGCCAGCAGTCCCCCAATGGGACAGGGAGTAAACGAGCAGTACTTC.

CDR3 residues: CASSPLAGGVETQYF. The CDR3 DNA follows: TGTGCCAGCAGTCCACTAGCGGGAGGGGTCGAGACCCAGTACTTC. The chain recombines TRBV6-5 with TRBJ2-5, with 13 bases fitting TRBD2. CDR3 size: 15 residues. J gave up 5 bases and V 5 bases, and 5 bases lay outside the gene matches. From germline, CDR1 is MNHEY and CDR2 SVGAGI.

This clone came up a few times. CDR3 sequence (DNA): TGCGCCAGCAGCCAAGACGGTGCTGAAGCTTTCTTT. Translated: CASSQDGAEAFF. The gene calls are TRBV4-3 and TRBJ1-1; D remains ambiguous. V was pared by 0 bases and J by 6 bases, with 5 bases between. The CDR3 runs to 12 residues. CDR1 is LGHNA, CDR2 YSLEER, per germline.

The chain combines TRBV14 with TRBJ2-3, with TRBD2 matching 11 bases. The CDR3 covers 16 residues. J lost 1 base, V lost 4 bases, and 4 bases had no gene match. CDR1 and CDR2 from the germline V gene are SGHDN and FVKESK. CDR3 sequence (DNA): TGTGCCAGCAGCCGAGCGGGACTAGCGGGCACAGATACGCAGTATTTT. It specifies CASSRAGLAGTDTQYF.